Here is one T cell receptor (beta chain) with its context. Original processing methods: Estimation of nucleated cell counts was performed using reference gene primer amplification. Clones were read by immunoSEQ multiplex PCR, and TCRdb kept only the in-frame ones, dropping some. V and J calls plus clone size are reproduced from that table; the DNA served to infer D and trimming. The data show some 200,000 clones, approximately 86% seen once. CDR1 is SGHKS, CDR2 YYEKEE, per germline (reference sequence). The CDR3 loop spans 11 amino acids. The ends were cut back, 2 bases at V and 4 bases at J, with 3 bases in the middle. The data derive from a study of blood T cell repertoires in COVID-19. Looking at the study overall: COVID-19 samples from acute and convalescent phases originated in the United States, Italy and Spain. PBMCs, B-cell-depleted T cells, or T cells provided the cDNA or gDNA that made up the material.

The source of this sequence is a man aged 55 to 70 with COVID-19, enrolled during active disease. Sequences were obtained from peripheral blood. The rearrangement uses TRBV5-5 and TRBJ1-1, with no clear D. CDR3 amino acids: CASSFSTEAFF. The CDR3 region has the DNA TGTGCCAGCAGCTTTAGCACTGAAGCTTTCTTT.